This T cell receptor (beta chain) was captured by sequencing in a study of regulatory T cells in long-lasting Graves disease. Study-level information: Antithyroid drug exposure in newly diagnosed Graves' patients had lasted under 3 months. Study results and caveats: Favored gene segments in persistent disease were TRBV28, TRBJ1-2 and TRBJ2-5.

In regard to this clonotype: Its antigen is unidentified.

TCR beta libraries were built with iRepertoire HTBI primers and Arm-PCR of CDR3 regions. Via MiXCR, TCRdb re-called the multiplex PCR reads, giving one row per CDR3 protein. The table lists about 460,000 distinct CDR3 sequences, 14% of them singletons, with about a sixth in the top ten. The CDR3 totals 12 residues. Germline V gene sequence: CDR1 LGHNT, CDR2 FRNRAP. V was shortened by 4 bases and J by 10 bases, with 11 bases between the two germline ends. Time point described: newly diagnosed GD, antithyroid drugs for less than 3 months. Isolated PBMC RNA provided the starting material for the TCR library. The same sample was also used in a study of T cells in Graves' hyperthyroidism and ophthalmopathy. That source reports: Patients counted as stable if ophthalmopathy did not develop within 18 months. Patients aged 18 to 65 with hyperthyroidism were newly diagnosed, with duration under 2 months.

Material: peripheral blood mononuclear cells (PBMCs), obtained at new diagnosis, from a patient treated with antithyroid drugs. The chain couples TRBV12-5 to TRBJ2-1; D ambiguous. This TCR was sampled from a woman between 45 and 65 years old with Graves disease. CDR3 in DNA: TGTGCTAGTGGTTCCAACCCAAAAGAGCAGTTCTTC. Protein product: CASGSNPKEQFF. Based on the CDR3 plus reference TRBV12-5 and TRBJ2-1, the full variable domain is DARVTQTPRHKVTEMGQEVTMRCQPILGHNTVFWYRQTMMQGLELLAYFRNRAPLDDSGMPKDRFSAEMPDATLATLKIQPSEPRDSAVYFCASGSNPKEQFFGPGTRLTVL.